The clone carrying this T cell receptor beta chain was detected only once. Germline V CDR1 and CDR2: SGHTA, FQGNSA. This CDR3 is 14 amino acids long. Trimming removed 5 bases from V and 7 bases from J, with 17 bases in between. The data derive from a study of blood T cell repertoires in COVID-19. Overall study: Donors in the United States, Italy and Spain gave samples during acute or convalescent COVID-19.

This table comes from immunoSEQ multiplex PCR, and its TCRdb copy is limited to in-frame clones, with some not included. The sample records 56,000 or so clones, around 84% being singletons. This receptor was identified in a woman of 80 years or more with acute or convalescent COVID-19. Sequencing input: peripheral blood. The chain links TRBV7-2 to TRBJ1-1, with TRBD1 as a possible D gene (6 bases). CDR3 sequence: CASSQQQGSSEAFF. CDR3 DNA: TGTGCCAGCAGCCAACAACAGGGAAGTAGTGAAGCTTTCTTT.